This T cell receptor beta chain was identified during a study of blood T cell repertoires in COVID-19. Method: immunoSEQ multiplex PCR; TCRdb's copy keeps in-frame clones and lacks some. The data show 470,000 or so clones, 80% to 90% seen once. The V and J ends lost 8 bases and 6 bases, in that order; junction bases with no gene match: 4. There are 12 residues in the CDR3. The germline V gene has CDR1 MDHEN and CDR2 SYDVKM. What was sequenced was peripheral blood. The chain links TRBV28 to TRBJ2-7; 10 positions agree with TRBD1. This sequence was found in a woman aged 25-40 years with acute or convalescent COVID-19. CDR3 sequence (DNA): TGTGCCAGCGGACAGGGGGGTGGCGAGCAGTACTTC. Protein sequence: CASGQGGGEQYF. Filled out from reference TRBV28 and TRBJ2-7, the complete variable domain reads DVKVTQSSRYLVKRTGEKVFLECVQDMDHENMFWYRQDPGLGLRLIYFSYDVKMKEKGDIPEGYSVSREKKERFSLILESASTNQTSMYLCASGQGGGEQYFGPGTRLTVT.